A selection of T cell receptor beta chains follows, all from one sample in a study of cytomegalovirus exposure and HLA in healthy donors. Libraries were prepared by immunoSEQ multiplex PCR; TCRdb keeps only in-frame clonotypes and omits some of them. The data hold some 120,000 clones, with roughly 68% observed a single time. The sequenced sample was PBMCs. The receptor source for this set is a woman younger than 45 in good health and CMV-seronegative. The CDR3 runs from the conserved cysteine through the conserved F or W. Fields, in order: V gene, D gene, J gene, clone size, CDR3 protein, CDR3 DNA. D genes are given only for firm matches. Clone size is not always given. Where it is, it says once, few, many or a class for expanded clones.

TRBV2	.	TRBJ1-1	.	CASSEGMRSEAFF	TGTGCCAGCAGTGAAGGTATGAGATCTGAAGCTTTCTTT
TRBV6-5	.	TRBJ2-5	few	CASSLGGVGQETQYF	TGTGCCAGCAGTTTGGGGGGAGTCGGCCAAGAGACCCAGTACTTC
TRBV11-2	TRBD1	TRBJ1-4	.	CASSLGQTNEKLFF	TGTGCCAGCAGCCTGGGACAGACTAATGAAAAACTGTTTTTT
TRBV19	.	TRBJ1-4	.	CASSLLGATNEKLFF	TGTGCCAGTAGTTTGCTCGGGGCAACTAATGAAAAACTGTTTTTT
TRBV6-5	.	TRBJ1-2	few	CASSYPGLRGYTF	TGTGCCAGCAGTTACCCGGGACTCCGGGGCTACACCTTC
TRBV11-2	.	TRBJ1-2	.	CASSQEAVGGTF	TGTGCCAGCAGCCAGGAGGCAGTTGGTGGGACCTTC
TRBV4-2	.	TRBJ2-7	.	CASMVQGGIGEQYF	TGTGCCAGCATGGTACAGGGTGGTATTGGCGAGCAGTACTTC
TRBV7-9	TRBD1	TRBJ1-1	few	CASSPHGTGAFF	TGTGCCAGCAGTCCTCACGGGACAGGAGCTTTCTTT
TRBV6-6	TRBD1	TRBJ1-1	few	CASSNGQGNTEAFF	TGTGCCAGCAGTAACGGACAGGGAAACACTGAAGCTTTCTTT
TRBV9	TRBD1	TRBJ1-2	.	CASSVEGQGRGYGYTF	TGTGCCAGCAGCGTAGAAGGACAGGGACGGGGCTATGGCTACACCTTC
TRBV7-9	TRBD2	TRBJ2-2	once	CASSPGLAGVTGELFF	TGTGCCAGCAGCCCGGGACTAGCGGGAGTCACCGGGGAGCTGTTTTTT
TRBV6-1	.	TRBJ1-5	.	CASSGVATNQPQHF	TGTGCCAGCAGTGGAGTAGCGACTAATCAGCCCCAGCATTTT
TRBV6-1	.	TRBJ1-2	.	CASSVTWRGSYGYTF	TGTGCCAGCAGTGTAACTTGGAGGGGATCCTATGGCTACACCTTC
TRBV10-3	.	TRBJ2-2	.	CAITSENGELFF	TGTGCCATCACTAGCGAGAACGGGGAGCTGTTTTTT
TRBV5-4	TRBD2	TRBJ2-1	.	CASRPGTSDEQFF	TGTGCCAGCAGACCCGGGACTAGCGATGAGCAGTTCTTC
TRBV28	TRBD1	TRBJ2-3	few	CASSTVWTGVLRLPSTDTQYF	TGTGCCAGCAGTACGGTATGGACAGGGGTTCTCCGCCTCCCTAGCACAGATACGCAGTATTTT
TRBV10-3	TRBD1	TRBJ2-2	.	CAISQGQENTGELFF	TGTGCCATCAGCCAAGGACAGGAGAACACCGGGGAGCTGTTTTTT
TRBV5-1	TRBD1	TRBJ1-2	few	CASSLRRGYGYTF	TGCGCCAGCAGCTTGCGCAGGGGGTACGGCTACACCTTC
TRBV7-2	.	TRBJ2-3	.	CASSLGGQTDTQYF	TGTGCCAGCAGCTTGGGGGGTCAGACAGATACGCAGTATTTT
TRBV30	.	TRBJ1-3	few	CAWCRFSGNTIYF	TGTGCCTGGTGTCGGTTCTCTGGAAACACCATATATTTT
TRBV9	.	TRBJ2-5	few	CASNPSPFGAQYF	TGTGCCAGCAACCCGAGCCCCTTTGGAGCCCAGTACTTC
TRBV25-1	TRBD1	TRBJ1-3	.	CASSEHRGLGNTIYF	TGTGCCAGCAGTGAACACAGGGGGTTGGGAAACACCATATATTTT
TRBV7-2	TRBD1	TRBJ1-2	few	CASSLDLGQQDGYTF	TGTGCCAGCAGCTTAGATTTGGGACAGCAGGACGGCTACACCTTC
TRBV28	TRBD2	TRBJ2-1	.	CASSFGTSGRDEQFF	TGTGCCAGCAGTTTCGGGACTAGCGGAAGGGATGAGCAGTTCTTC
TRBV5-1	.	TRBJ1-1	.	CASSLGLPTEAFF	TGCGCCAGCAGCTTGGGTCTCCCCACTGAAGCTTTCTTT
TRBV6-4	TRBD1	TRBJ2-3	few	CATSFTGANTDTQYF	TGTGCCACCTCCTTTACAGGGGCCAACACAGATACGCAGTATTTT
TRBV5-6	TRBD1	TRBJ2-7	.	CASSPGQLDYEQYF	TGTGCCAGCAGCCCGGGACAGTTAGATTACGAGCAGTACTTC
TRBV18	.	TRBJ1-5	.	CASSSGGQGPNQPQHF	TGTGCCAGCTCATCGGGGGGGCAGGGCCCAAATCAGCCCCAGCATTTT
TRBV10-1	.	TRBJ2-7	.	CASSGLSQGLEEQYF	TGCGCCAGCAGTGGCCTCTCTCAGGGGCTGGAAGAGCAGTACTTC